In its sample, the clone carrying this T cell receptor beta chain was seen many times. The record originates from a study of human T cells and chemical hapten exposure. Looked up from germline, CDR1 is SGHAT and CDR2 is FQNNGV. This CDR3 is 13 amino acids long. V was cut by 4 bases and J by 3 bases, with 9 bases left in between. TCRdb ran MiXCR on the RACE reads and lists one entry per CDR3 protein. The sample records about 39,000 distinct CDR3 sequences, around 12% being singletons. Time point indicated: pre-sensitization, week 0. Sample treatment: therapeutic diphenylcyclopropenone sensitization with weekly scalp DPC.

The chain combines TRBV11-2 with TRBJ2-5; D gene unclear. The receptor was isolated from a woman aged 25-40 years with alopecia areata. Some clones in this sample may be carry-over from other donors' samples. Source: whole blood, taken in connection with sensitization to the hapten diphenylcyclopropenone (DPC). Here the CDR3 reads CASSSRSEETQYF. The CDR3 DNA follows: TGTGCCAGCAGCTCCAGATCCGAAGAGACCCAGTACTTC.